This TCR beta chain came from a study of CD8+ T cells in alopecia areata. Study-level background: Tofacitinib dosing lasted 6 to 18 months, which was then followed by 6 months off drug.

Once RNA had been extracted, it was reverse transcribed into cDNA to act as the sequencing template. The table came from immunoSEQ multiplex PCR; TCRdb's copy has only in-frame clones and leaves some out. The data contain approximately 280,000 clones, over 45% of them singletons. Study-wide results and caveats: Persistence during tofacitinib was seen for many expanded lesional clones in scalp and blood. Scalp sequencing captures resident alphabeta T cells of normal skin too.

Treatment: oral pan-JAK inhibitor, 5-10 mg twice daily. Comment on this clone: The antigen is undetermined.

Material: CD4+ T cells sorted from blood, obtained at week 24, from a patient treated with tofacitinib. The receptor was isolated from a human donor with alopecia areata.

The CDR3 coding sequence is TGCAGCGTTTCCGCCGGGACAGGGGGCCATTATAACTATGGCTACACCTTC. The encoded protein is CSVSAGTGGHYNYGYTF. V usage is TRBV29-1 and J usage is TRBJ1-2; 12 nucleotides match TRBD1. This CDR3 is 17 amino acids long. V trimming: 5 bases; J trimming: 1 base; junction bases outside the gene matches: 11. In germline, CDR1 is SQVTM, CDR2 ANQGSEA.